This T cell receptor (beta chain) is from a study of blood T cell repertoires in COVID-19. The overall study: Some COVID-19 samples were acute and others convalescent; all came from the United States, Italy and Spain.

Methods used by the authors: Amplification of reference gene primers was used by the study to estimate nucleated cell counts. Measured with immunoSEQ multiplex PCR; TCRdb has only the in-frame clones, and not every one. Clone size and the V and J calls come from that table; the DNA yielded D and trimming. This repertoire shows about 220,000 clones, around 83% found once; its top ten account for 5.5% to 7.5%. The sequence was collected from a woman in her thirties or forties who had recovered from COVID-19. The sequenced sample consisted of PBMCs or T cells enriched from blood (not recorded which).

The CDR3 loop reads CASSLVAGGTDTQYF. CDR3 in DNA: TGTGCCAGCAGCTTGGTAGCGGGGGGCACAGATACGCAGTATTTT. The rearrangement joins TRBV5-5 to TRBJ2-3; 9 bases are a match to TRBD2. Looked up from germline, CDR1 is SGHKS and CDR2 is YYEKEE (reference sequence). The ends lost 0 bases at V and 1 base at J; junction bases unmatched: 0. This CDR3 contains 15 residues.